The 10 T cell receptor beta chains listed next were all sequenced from one sample in a study of T cells expressing NK-cell markers. TCRdb reprocessed the 5' RACE reads, with one entry per CDR3 protein and no DNA. This table lists more than 400,000 distinct CDR3 sequences. The source material was blood T cells: a sorted CD56 or NKG2C T cell subset, CD4+ or CD8+ T cells, or bulk PBMC T cells (not recorded which). These receptors were taken from a woman between 18 and 75 years old in good health.

The chain carries TRBV20-1 and TRBJ1-5; no DNA is available, so the TRBD1 call from TCRdb remains unchecked. This CDR3 spans 14 amino acids. Germline CDR1 reads DFQATT; CDR2 reads SNEGSKA (reference sequence). CDR3 in amino acids: CSARGARGNQPQHF.

The chain has TRBV12-3 or TRBV12-4 and TRBJ2-1; TCRdb names TRBD1, which stays unverified in the absence of DNA. The CDR3 is made up of 15 amino acids. CDR3: CASSGGGTGYNEQFF.

The V gene is TRBV7-2, the J gene TRBJ1-5; TCRdb names TRBD1, which stays unverified in the absence of DNA. Per germline, CDR1 SGHTA and CDR2 FQGNSA. The CDR3 totals 16 residues. The CDR3 spells CASSSRQGHSNQPQHF.

This chain uses TRBV6-1 with TRBJ2-7; checking the TCRdb D call of TRBD1 is not possible without DNA. CDR3 length: 15 amino acids. Germline V gene lookup returns CDR1 MNHNS and CDR2 SASEGT. CDR3 sequence reads: CASREPGQGTYEQYF.

V is TRBV19 and J is TRBJ1-2. The CDR3 is 12 residues long. Germline CDR1 LNHDA, CDR2 SQIVND (reference sequence). This chain's CDR3 is CASRVRNYGYTF. Full variable domain (outside the CDR3, taken from reference TRBV19 and TRBJ1-2): DGGITQSPKYLFRKEGQNVTLSCEQNLNHDAMYWYRQDPGQGLRLIYYSQIVNDFQKGDIAEGYSVSREKKESFPLTVTSAQKNPTAFYLCASRVRNYGYTFGSGTRLTVV.

The V gene is TRBV7-8, the J gene TRBJ2-3; TCRdb's D gene call, TRBD1, goes unchecked for lack of DNA. CDR1 and CDR2 from the germline V gene are SGHVS and FQNEAQ. The CDR3 loop spans 15 amino acids. CDR3 amino acids: CASSYRDRATDTQYF.

This chain joins TRBV4-1 and TRBJ2-2; the TCRdb D gene call, TRBD2, has no DNA to confirm it. Per the germline V gene, CDR1 is MGHRA and CDR2 is YSYEKL. This CDR3 region has 19 residues. Here the CDR3 reads CASSQEGTARFTNTGELFF.

The chain employs TRBV15 and TRBJ2-3; lacking DNA, the TRBD1 call made by TCRdb goes unchecked. The CDR3 totals 16 residues. Germline CDR1 is LNHNV and CDR2 is YYDKDF (reference sequence). The CDR3 protein is CATSRDADRGRNTQYF. Full variable domain (missing parts from reference TRBV15 and TRBJ2-3): DAMVIQNPRYQVTQFGKPVTLSCSQTLNHNVMYWYQQKSSQAPKLLFHYYDKDFNNEADTPDNFQSRRPNTSFCFLDIRSPGLGDTAMYLCATSRDADRGRNTQYFGPGTRLTVL.

V gene TRBV29-1 combines with J gene TRBJ2-1; the TCRdb call, TRBD2, lacks DNA for checking. This CDR3 is 15 amino acids long. Germline lookup yields CDR1 SQVTM and CDR2 ANQGSEA. CDR3 loop: CSVDAGRPTYNEQFF.

The V call is TRBV9, the J call TRBJ2-7; TCRdb lists TRBD2, though no DNA is available to test this call. The CDR3 extends over 15 amino acids. Germline values: CDR1 SGDLS, CDR2 YYNGEE. CDR3 region: CASSAGLADSYEQYF.